These 6 T cell receptor beta chains originate from one sample sequenced in a study of shared clonotypes between healthy human individuals. Repertoires were generated with immunoSEQ multiplex PCR, while TCRdb's copy carries only in-frame clones and drops some. The table includes a few million clones, 90% to 95% detected once. Sequencing input: naive CD4+ T cells sorted from blood. Subset indicated: CD45RA+ positively selected. The receptors originated from a young man in good health.

The rearrangement uses TRBV15 and TRBJ1-2; 7 nucleotides line up with TRBD1. CDR3 length: 16 residues. Germline loops: CDR1 LNHNV, CDR2 YYDKDF (reference sequence). The ends lost 0 bases at V and 8 bases at J; junction bases unmatched: 12. Here the CDR3 reads CATSRDVGRQGAGYTF. The CDR3 region has the DNA TGTGCCACCAGCAGAGATGTCGGCAGACAGGGCGCGGGCTACACCTTC.

Turning to this clone: This specimen includes other DNA sequences encoding the same CDR3. The V and J genes are TRBV27 and TRBJ2-3; D gene uncertain. Trimming left V 4 bases short and J 1 base short, with 6 bases between. The length of the CDR3 is 13 residues. The germline gives CDR1 MNHEY, CDR2 SMNVEV (reference sequence). This CDR3 reads CASSSLGTDTQYF. CDR3 DNA sequence: TGTGCCAGCAGTTCTCTCGGCACAGATACGCAGTATTTT.

The gene calls are TRBV7-6 and TRBJ2-1; either TRBD1 or TRBD2 may fit D (5 bases each). Germline V gene sequence: CDR1 SGHVS, CDR2 FNYEAQ. The CDR3 covers 13 residues. Trimming cost V 1 base and J 11 bases, with 12 bases left between them. This chain's CDR3 is CASSLDGGGKQFF. CDR3 coding DNA: TGTGCCAGCAGCTTAGATGGGGGTGGTAAGCAGTTCTTC. The full variable domain, its missing parts supplied by reference TRBV7-6 and TRBJ2-1, is GAGVSQSPRYKVTKRGQDVALRCDPISGHVSLYWYRQALGQGPEFLTYFNYEAQQDKSGLPNDRFSAERPEGSISTLTIQRTEQRDSAMYRCASSLDGGGKQFFGPGTRLTVL.

This rearrangement joins TRBV19 to TRBJ1-1, with no clear D. Trimming pared 4 bases from V and 4 bases from J, leaving 10 bases between. The germline V gene has CDR1 LNHDA and CDR2 SQIVND (reference sequence). The CDR3 totals 13 residues. CDR3 sequence: CASSTGPSTEAFF. The CDR3 nucleotides are TGTGCCAGTAGTACAGGACCAAGCACTGAAGCTTTCTTT.

The rearrangement links TRBV5-4 to TRBJ2-1; TRBD1 matches at 8 bases. The CDR3 loop spans 15 amino acids. The germline V gene encodes CDR1 SGHNT and CDR2 YYREEE (reference sequence). After removal of 4 bases from V and 1 base from J, the junction contained 4 bases not matched to a gene. This chain's CDR3 is CASSNRDRSYNEQFF. CDR3 DNA: TGTGCCAGCAGCAACCGGGACAGGTCCTACAATGAGCAGTTCTTC.

V gene TRBV20-1 combines with J gene TRBJ2-5; 7 bases fit TRBD2. This CDR3 contains 11 residues. V was pared by 5 bases and J by 7 bases, with 4 bases of the junction left unmatched. Germline assignment: CDR1 DFQATT and CDR2 SNEGSKA (reference sequence). The CDR3 sequence is CSAWTGGTQYF. The DNA for the CDR3 is TGCAGTGCTTGGACGGGGGGGACCCAGTACTTC.